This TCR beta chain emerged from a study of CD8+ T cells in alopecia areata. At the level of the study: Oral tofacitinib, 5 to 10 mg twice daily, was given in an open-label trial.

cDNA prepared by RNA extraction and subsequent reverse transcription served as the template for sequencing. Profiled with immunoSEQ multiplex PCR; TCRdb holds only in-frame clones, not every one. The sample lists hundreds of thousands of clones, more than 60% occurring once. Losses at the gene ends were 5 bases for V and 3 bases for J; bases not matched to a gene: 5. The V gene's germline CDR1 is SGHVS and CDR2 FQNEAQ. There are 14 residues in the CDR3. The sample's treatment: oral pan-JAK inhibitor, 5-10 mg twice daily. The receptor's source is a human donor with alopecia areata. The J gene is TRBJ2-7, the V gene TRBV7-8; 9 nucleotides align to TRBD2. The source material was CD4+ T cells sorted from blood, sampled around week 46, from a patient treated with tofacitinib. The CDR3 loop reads CASSIRLADYEQYF. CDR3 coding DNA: TGTGCCAGCAGCATCAGACTAGCGGACTACGAGCAGTACTTC. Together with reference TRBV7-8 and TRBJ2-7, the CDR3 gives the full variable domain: GAGVSQSPRYKVAKRGQDVALRCDPISGHVSLFWYQQALGQGPEFLTYFQNEAQLDKSGLPSDRFFAERPEGSVSTLKIQRTQQEDSAVYLCASSIRLADYEQYFGPGTRLTVT.